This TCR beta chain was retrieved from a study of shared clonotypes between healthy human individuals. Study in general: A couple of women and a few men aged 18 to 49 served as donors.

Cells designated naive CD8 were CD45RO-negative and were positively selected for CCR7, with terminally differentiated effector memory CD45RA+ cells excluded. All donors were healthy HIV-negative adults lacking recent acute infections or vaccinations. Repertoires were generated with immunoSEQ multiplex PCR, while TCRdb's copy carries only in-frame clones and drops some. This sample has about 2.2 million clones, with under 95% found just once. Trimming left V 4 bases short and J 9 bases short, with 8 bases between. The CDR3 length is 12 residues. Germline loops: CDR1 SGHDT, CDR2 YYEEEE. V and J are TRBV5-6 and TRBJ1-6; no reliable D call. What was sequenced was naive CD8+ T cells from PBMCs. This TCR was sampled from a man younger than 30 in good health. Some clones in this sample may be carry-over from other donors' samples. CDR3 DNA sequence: TGTGCCAGCAGCCCCCGGGGTTCACCCCTCCACTTT. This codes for CASSPRGSPLHF.